This paragraph covers one T cell receptor (beta chain) sequence. Donors had localized lung adenocarcinoma, a non-small cell lung cancer. The record originates from a study of CD4 and CD8 cells across lung adenocarcinoma regions. TCRdb itself ran the PCR reads through MiXCR, one entry per CDR3 protein. The sample lists approximately 24,000 distinct CDR3 sequences, roughly half occurring once. This TCR came from a male donor with lung adenocarcinoma. The CD4 and CD8 labels of this study may be unreliable. Sample: CD8+ T cells from the center of a lung tumor.

CDR3 DNA: TGTGCCAGCAGCCAAGACAGGGGACAGGCCTACGAGCAGTACTTC. Translated: CASSQDRGQAYEQYF. The V gene is TRBV3-1, the J gene TRBJ2-1; 8 bases align to TRBD1. Near its end, the DNA agrees better with TRBJ2-7, so the J call may be wrong. CDR1 is LGHDT and CDR2 is YNNKEL in the germline V gene (reference sequence). The CDR3 length is 15 residues.